A single sample gave rise to the 28 T cell receptor beta chains below, sequenced in a study of regulatory T cells in long-lasting Graves disease. HTBI primers from iRepertoire and Arm-PCR of CDR3 regions yielded the TCR beta libraries. TCRdb reprocessed the multiplex PCR reads via MiXCR and lists one record per CDR3 protein. The sample includes 250,000 to 300,000 distinct CDR3 sequences, around 23% seen only once; the top ten take approximately 60%. Stated time point: persistent/refractory GD, antithyroid drugs over 5 years with positive TRAb. TCR sequences were obtained from RNA taken from PBMCs. Sample: peripheral blood mononuclear cells (PBMCs), taken when the disease was refractory, from a patient treated with antithyroid drugs. These receptors were taken from a female donor with Graves disease.

This clonotype has at least ten counts. V and J are TRBV3-1 and TRBJ1-1; 7 nucleotides match TRBD1. Germline V gene data show CDR1 as LGHDT and CDR2 as YNNKEL (reference sequence). The CDR3 runs to 15 residues. V lost 4 bases, J lost 4 bases, and 9 bases stayed unmatched. CDR3 sequence (DNA): TGTGCCAGCAGCCCCCGCGGGGACAGTGCCACTGAAGCTTTCTTT. This gives the protein CASSPRGDSATEAFF. Full variable domain (missing parts from reference TRBV3-1 and TRBJ1-1): DTAVSQTPKYLVTQMGNDKSIKCEQNLGHDTMYWYKQDSKKFLKIMFSYNNKELIINETVPNRFSPKSPDKAHLNLHINSLELGDSAVYFCASSPRGDSATEAFFGQGTRLTVV.

V is TRBV9 and J is TRBJ1-1; 10 nucleotides match TRBD1. The CDR3 consists of 15 residues. Germline CDR1 is SGDLS and CDR2 is YYNGEE. J lost 3 bases, V lost 3 bases, and 5 bases had no gene match. CDR3 nucleotide sequence: TGTGCCAGCAGCGCGTGGACAGGGGGGGACACTGAAGCTTTCTTT. Protein product: CASSAWTGGDTEAFF.

This chain uses TRBV29-1 with TRBJ2-3, with 8 bases identical to TRBD2. The V and J ends lost 4 bases and 2 bases, in that order; junction bases with no gene match: 11. CDR3 length: 16 amino acids. Germline loops: CDR1 SQVTM, CDR2 ANQGSEA. CDR3 DNA sequence: TGCAGCGTTGCCCTGACGGCGCGGGAGGTCACAGATACGCAGTATTTT. Amino acids: CSVALTAREVTDTQYF.

This chain joins TRBV19 and TRBJ2-7, with 13 bases aligning to TRBD2. CDR1 LNHDA and CDR2 SQIVND come from the germline V gene (reference sequence). V lost 2 bases and J lost 2; bases outside the gene matches: 3. The CDR3 is 16 residues long. The CDR3 loop is CASSIFGTSGTYEQYF. The CDR3 DNA reads TGTGCCAGTAGTATATTTGGGACTAGCGGGACCTACGAGCAGTACTTC.

In the case of this clonotype: At one boundary the junction diverges from the germline segment, which might be a read error. The chain employs TRBV28 and TRBJ2-7; D is perhaps TRBD1 (5 bases). Germline lookup yields CDR1 MDHEN and CDR2 SYDVKM. The CDR3 length is 15 residues. As DNA, the CDR3 is TGTGCCAGCCGAATCTCGGCAGGGTCCGCCTACGAGCAGTGCTTC. Its protein is CASRISAGSAYEQCF.

This clonotype came up many times. The chain links TRBV28 to TRBJ1-2; weak D call: TRBD1 (5 bases). With 2 bases removed from V and 4 bases from J, the gap between germline ends came to 14 bases. The germline CDR1 and CDR2 sequences are MDHEN and SYDVKM. This CDR3 spans 15 amino acids. CDR3 amino acids: CASSLPPAGSYGYTF. In nucleotides, the CDR3 is TGTGCCAGCAGTTTACCCCCGGCAGGGAGCTATGGCTACACCTTC.

The V call is TRBV15, the J call TRBJ1-5; D remains ambiguous. In germline, CDR1 is LNHNV, CDR2 YYDKDF (reference sequence). The V end was cut by 0 bases, the J end by 4 bases, with 13 bases between. The CDR3 length is 16 residues. DNA of the CDR3: TGTGCCACCAGCAGAGATCCACACACAGTTAATCAGCCCCAGCATTTT. It specifies CATSRDPHTVNQPQHF. Full variable domain (remainder filled in from reference TRBV15 and TRBJ1-5): DAMVIQNPRYQVTQFGKPVTLSCSQTLNHNVMYWYQQKSSQAPKLLFHYYDKDFNNEADTPDNFQSRRPNTSFCFLDIRSPGLGDTAMYLCATSRDPHTVNQPQHFGDGTRLSIL.

This clonotype was observed many times. The chain combines TRBV7-2 with TRBJ2-7; 9 nucleotides align to TRBD1. Trimming removed 8 bases from V and 2 bases from J; junction bases left unmatched: 10. This CDR3 is 15 amino acids long. Germline values: CDR1 SGHTA, CDR2 FQGNSA. CDR3 loop: CASLSQGQGAYEQYF. The CDR3 coding sequence is TGTGCCAGCCTTTCTCAGGGACAGGGAGCCTACGAGCAGTACTTC.

The V gene is TRBV6-5, the J gene TRBJ2-5, with D possibly TRBD1 on 5 matching bases. Trimming shortened V by 2 bases and J by 5 bases, and 9 bases separated the two germline ends. CDR1 and CDR2 from the germline V gene are MNHEY and SVGAGI. The CDR3 has 13 amino acids. CDR3: CASSYNRRETQYF. The CDR3 DNA reads TGTGCCAGCAGTTACAACAGGCGGGAGACCCAGTACTTC.

This clonotype has ten or more counts. CDR3 bases: TGCGCCAGCAGCTTGGGCAACCAGCAAGAAAAACTGTTTTTT. It is translated as CASSLGNQQEKLFF. The J gene is TRBJ1-4, the V gene TRBV5-1; D unclear. Deletions cut 0 bases from V and 8 bases from J, with 11 bases between. The CDR3 runs to 14 residues. Germline assignment: CDR1 SGHRS and CDR2 YFSETQ.

This clonotype has a handful of counts. The chain is built from TRBV5-1 and TRBJ2-4, with D perhaps matching TRBD1 or TRBD2 (5 bases each). The CDR3 loop spans 17 amino acids. CDR1 SGHRS and CDR2 YFSETQ come from the germline V gene. With 4 bases removed from V and 7 bases from J, the gap between germline ends came to 24 bases. Written as DNA, the CDR3 is TGCGCCAGCAGCCCCTCGGACGCCAGGGACCTACGGAACATTCAGTACTTC. It specifies CASSPSDARDLRNIQYF. Using reference TRBV5-1 and TRBJ2-4 for the parts outside the CDR3, the full variable domain is KAGVTQTPRYLIKTRGQQVTLSCSPISGHRSVSWYQQTPGQGLQFLFEYFSETQRNKGNFPGRFSGRQFSNSRSEMNVSTLELGDSALYLCASSPSDARDLRNIQYFGAGTRLSVL.

The chain has TRBV12-3 or TRBV12-4 and TRBJ2-7; D is perhaps TRBD1 (5 bases). The CDR3 is 14 residues long. Trimming shortened V by 6 bases and J by 0 bases, and 12 bases separated the two germline ends. CDR3 bases: TGTGCCAGCAGCCTCAGGGTCGCCTCCTACGAGCAGTACTTC. This translates into CASSLRVASYEQYF.

This clonotype was seen repeatedly, ten times or more. The CDR3, as DNA: TGTGCCAGCAGCCAAGAGACAACGGGTAGGGGCTACACCTTC. It is translated as CASSQETTGRGYTF. The chain links TRBV3-1 to TRBJ1-2, with no clear D. The CDR3 consists of 14 residues. Germline loops: CDR1 LGHDT, CDR2 YNNKEL (reference sequence). V was cut by 0 bases and J by 8 bases, with 13 bases left in between.

Comment on this clonotype: The conserved phenylalanine or tryptophan normally closing the CDR3 is absent here, so this likely arose from a read error. This rearrangement joins TRBV15 to TRBJ2-5; D is tentatively TRBD1 or TRBD2 (5 bases each). The CDR3 length is 14 residues. Trimming took 1 base from V and 5 from J, leaving 11 bases between them. Germline CDR1 and CDR2: LNHNV and YYDKDF (reference sequence). The CDR3 protein is CATSRGGPGETQYL. Here the CDR3 DNA reads TGTGCCACCAGCAGAGGGGGCCCGGGGGAGACCCAGTACCTC.

This clonotype was picked up many times. The rearrangement joins TRBV7-3 to TRBJ2-5, with D possibly TRBD2 on 5 matching bases. Germline CDR1 reads SGHTA; CDR2 reads FQGTGA. Trimming took off 0 bases at V and 0 bases at J, with 8 bases between the two ends. The CDR3 contains 15 residues. The CDR3, as DNA: TGTGCCAGCAGCTTAACCGCCGGGAACCAAGAGACCCAGTACTTC. This gives the protein CASSLTAGNQETQYF. Supplemented by reference TRBV7-3 and TRBJ2-5, the full variable domain reads GAGVSQTPSNKVTEKGKYVELRCDPISGHTALYWYRQSLGQGPEFLIYFQGTGAADDSGLPNDRFFAVRPEGSVSTLKIQRTERGDSAVYLCASSLTAGNQETQYFGPGTRLLVL.

This clonotype showed up many times. The chain couples TRBV28 to TRBJ2-7, with 11 bases aligning to TRBD2. Germline V gene data show CDR1 as MDHEN and CDR2 as SYDVKM. This CDR3 comprises 13 residues. The junction had 8 bases not matched to a gene; V was cut back by 10 bases and J by 6 bases. The CDR3: CATLAGGRVEQYF. In nucleotides, the CDR3 is TGTGCCACGTTAGCGGGAGGGCGGGTCGAGCAGTACTTC.

This clonotype came up many times. The rearrangement uses TRBV12-3 or TRBV12-4 and TRBJ2-2; no clear D. This CDR3 spans 12 amino acids. V lost 4 bases, J lost 6 bases, and 6 bases lay in between. CDR3 protein: CASSSSAGELFF. The CDR3 nucleotides read TGTGCCAGCAGTTCCTCGGCCGGGGAGCTGTTTTTT.

Many counts were recorded for this clonotype. The chain recombines TRBV7-8 with TRBJ1-2; 7 nucleotides line up with TRBD1. In germline, CDR1 is SGHVS, CDR2 FQNEAQ. V gave up 5 bases and J gave up 4 bases; unmatched junction bases: 19. The CDR3 has 18 residues. In DNA form, the CDR3 reads TGTGCCAGCAGCCCGCTTGGACAGGATGGGACGTTCCTCTATGGCTACACCTTC. As protein: CASSPLGQDGTFLYGYTF.

The rearrangement links TRBV4-2 to TRBJ1-5; D is uncertain. The germline V gene encodes CDR1 LGHNA and CDR2 YNFKEQ. V dropped 0 bases and J dropped 4 bases, with 7 bases sitting between them. The CDR3 is 14 residues long. The CDR3: CASSQESRNQPQHF. CDR3 DNA sequence: TGTGCCAGCAGCCAAGAGAGTAGAAATCAGCCCCAGCATTTT.

This clonotype was detected ten times or more. The V call is TRBV7-2, the J call TRBJ1-2; D may be TRBD1 (6 bases). V lost 2 bases, J lost 5 bases, and 15 bases lay in between. Germline V gives CDR1 SGHTA, CDR2 FQGNSA. There are 15 residues in the CDR3. CDR3 in amino acids: CASSLNRAGAYGYTF. The CDR3 DNA sequence: TGTGCCAGCAGCTTAAACAGGGCGGGGGCTTATGGCTACACCTTC.

As to this clonotype: At one end, the junction sequence differs from germline, possibly due to a read error. The rearrangement links TRBV6-2 or TRBV6-3 to TRBJ2-4; 7 bases agree with TRBD1. CDR3 length: 17 residues. CDR1 and CDR2 from the germline V gene are MNHEY and SVGEGT. CDR3 amino acids: CANSWTGQTLAKNIQYF. The CDR3 nucleotides read TGTGCCAACAGTTGGACAGGTCAGACTCTAGCCAAAAACATTCAGTACTTC.

Only a few counts were recorded for this clonotype. The CDR3 DNA reads TGTGCCAGCAGCCCCCACTCTAGCGGGAGCCCCGGGGAGCTGTTTTTT. This gives the protein CASSPHSSGSPGELFF. The rearrangement uses TRBV7-2 and TRBJ2-2; 10 bases are a match to TRBD2. Germline CDR1 and CDR2: SGHTA and FQGNSA. The CDR3 is 16 amino acids. V lost 5 bases to trimming and J lost 6 bases; unmatched junction nucleotides: 9.

There are many counts of this clonotype. The chain carries TRBV30 and TRBJ2-5; no clear D. Trimming shortened V by 3 bases and J by 4 bases, and 6 bases separated the two germline ends. Germline V gene data show CDR1 as GTSNPN and CDR2 as SVGIG (reference sequence). The CDR3 extends over 11 amino acids. The CDR3 sequence: CAWRTGETQYF. The CDR3 region has the DNA TGTGCCTGGAGAACGGGAGAGACCCAGTACTTC. The full variable domain, completed using reference TRBV30 and TRBJ2-5, is SQTIHQWPATLVQPVGSPLSLECTVEGTSNPNLYWYRQAAGRGLQLLFYSVGIGQISSEVPQNLSASRPQDRQFILSSKKLLLSDSGFYLCAWRTGETQYFGPGTRLLVL.

The table lists this clonotype with many counts. This chain uses TRBV12-3 or TRBV12-4 with TRBJ1-5; D is undetermined. This CDR3 is built from 15 residues. The V end lost 1 base, the J end lost 4 bases, and 11 bases lay between the germline ends. In DNA form, the CDR3 reads TGTGCCAGCAGTTTAGAAGGGTTTGAGAATCAGCCCCAGCATTTT. This sequence encodes CASSLEGFENQPQHF.

The V call is TRBV7-2, the J call TRBJ1-1; D uncertain. Germline CDR1 and CDR2: SGHTA and FQGNSA. V was pared by 4 bases and J by 0 bases, with 6 bases between. The CDR3 is 13 amino acids. The CDR3 protein is CASSSMMNTEAFF. The CDR3 DNA follows: TGTGCCAGCAGCTCCATGATGAACACTGAAGCTTTCTTT. The whole variable domain, remainder taken from reference TRBV7-2 and TRBJ1-1, is GAGVSQSPSNKVTEKGKDVELRCDPISGHTALYWYRQSLGQGLEFLIYFQGNSAPDKSGLPSDRFSAERTGGSVSTLTIQRTQQEDSAVYLCASSSMMNTEAFFGQGTRLTVV.

On this clonotype: It differs at one base from a far larger clone, so likely a read error. The V and J genes are TRBV28 and TRBJ2-5; D may be TRBD2 (5 bases). The last part of the DNA fits TRBJ2-1 better; the J call may be wrong. Germline V gives CDR1 MDHEN, CDR2 SYDVKM. This CDR3 is 15 amino acids long. The CDR3 region is CVSSLGLASYNEQFF. The CDR3 DNA sequence: TGTGTCAGCAGCTTGGGGTTAGCGAGTTACAATGAGCAGTTCTTC.

Concerning this clonotype: This probably arose from a read error, given a far larger clone one base away. V usage is TRBV7-2 and J usage is TRBJ1-4; D call uncertain. The CDR3 contains 14 residues. V was shortened by 3 bases and J by 8 bases, with 13 bases between the two germline ends. Germline values: CDR1 SGHTA, CDR2 FQGNSA. The CDR3 region is CASSLYQGNEKLFF. The CDR3 coding sequence is TGTGCCAGCAGCTTGTACCAAGGAAACGAAAAACTGTTTTTT.

The table lists this clonotype with many counts. The chain joins TRBV18 to TRBJ2-5; possibly TRBD2 for D (5 bases). The V gene's germline CDR1 is KGHSH and CDR2 LQKENI. The V gene lost 0 bases and the J gene lost 5 bases, with 13 bases spanning the gap. The CDR3 is 15 residues long. The CDR3 reads CASSPPASWRETQYF. For the CDR3, the DNA is TGTGCCAGCTCACCACCGGCTAGTTGGAGGGAGACCCAGTACTTC.